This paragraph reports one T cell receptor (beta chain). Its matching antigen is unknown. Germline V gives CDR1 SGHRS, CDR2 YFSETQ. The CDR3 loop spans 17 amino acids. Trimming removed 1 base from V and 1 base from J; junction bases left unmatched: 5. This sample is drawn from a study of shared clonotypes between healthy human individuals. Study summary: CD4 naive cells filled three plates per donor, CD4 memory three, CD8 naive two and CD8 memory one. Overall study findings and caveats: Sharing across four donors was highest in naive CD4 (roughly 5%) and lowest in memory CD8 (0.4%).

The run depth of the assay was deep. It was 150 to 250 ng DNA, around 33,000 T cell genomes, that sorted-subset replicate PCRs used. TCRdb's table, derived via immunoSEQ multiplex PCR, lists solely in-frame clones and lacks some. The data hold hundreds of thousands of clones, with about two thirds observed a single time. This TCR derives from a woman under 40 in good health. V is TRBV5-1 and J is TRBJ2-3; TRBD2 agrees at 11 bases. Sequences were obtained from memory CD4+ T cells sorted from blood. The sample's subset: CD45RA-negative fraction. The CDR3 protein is CASSLPSGGLRTDTQYF. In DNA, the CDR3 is TGCGCCAGCAGCTTGCCTAGCGGGGGGCTGCGCACAGATACGCAGTATTTT.